This TCR beta chain appears in the sequencing data of a study of blood T cells in healthy people across ages. With respect to this clonotype: The junction does not match germline at one end; this may be a read error.

Every sample yielded at least 7 million isolated PBMCs. Primed by a sample-barcoded 5' primer and a J-beta primer mix, a second PCR proceeded for roughly 7 to 11 cycles. TCRdb ran MiXCR on the 5' RACE reads and lists one entry per CDR3 protein. The table records fewer than 2,000,000 distinct CDR3 sequences, around 35% of them present only once. CDR1 is GTSNPN and CDR2 is SVGIG in the germline V gene (reference sequence). This CDR3 spans 16 amino acids. This sequence was found in a woman in her thirties in good health. The chain links TRBV30 to TRBJ2-6, with D perhaps matching TRBD1 (6 bases). Sequences were obtained from blood. CDR3 sequence (DNA): TGTGCCTGGAGTGAACAGGGTATAGCTGGGGCCGACGTCCTGACTTTC. It translates to CAWSEQGIAGADVLTF.